The entry below describes one T cell receptor (beta chain). The assay was immunoSEQ multiplex PCR, and TCRdb's table has in-frame clones only and misses some. The table lists roughly 47,000 clones, approximately 89% of them singletons. These data originate in a study of control samples from healthy donors and cancer patients. CDR1 is SGHTA and CDR2 is FQGNSA in the germline V gene. V lost 5 bases, J lost 9 bases, and 22 bases lay in between. The CDR3 runs to 16 residues. The chain is built from TRBV7-2 and TRBJ2-2; D might be TRBD2 (7 bases). The sequence derives from a woman in her fifties or sixties with lung cancer. Sequencing was carried out using PBMCs. The DNA for the CDR3 is TGTGCCAGCAGCGCTAGGGCGGCTAGGGGGGGGAGGGAGCTGTTTTTT. Amino acid sequence: CASSARAARGGRELFF. The complete variable domain, with remaining parts taken from reference TRBV7-2 and TRBJ2-2, reads GAGVSQSPSNKVTEKGKDVELRCDPISGHTALYWYRQSLGQGLEFLIYFQGNSAPDKSGLPSDRFSAERTGGSVSTLTIQRTQQEDSAVYLCASSARAARGGRELFFGEGSRLTVL.